These 30 T cell receptor beta chains were sequenced from one sample in a study of blood T cell repertoires in COVID-19. Repertoires were generated with immunoSEQ multiplex PCR, while TCRdb's copy carries only in-frame clones and drops some. The table includes around 300,000 clones, approximately 88% detected once. Sequencing used peripheral blood. The receptors come from a middle-aged man with acute or convalescent COVID-19.

This chain uses TRBV5-1 with TRBJ2-7, with D maybe TRBD2 (6 bases). The CDR3 is made up of 13 amino acids. Trimming stripped 4 bases from V and 1 base from J, with 9 bases between. Germline V CDR1 and CDR2: SGHRS, YFSETQ. CDR3 DNA sequence: TGCGCCAGCAGCCGGGCGGGGTCCTACGAGCAGTACTTC. This sequence encodes CASSRAGSYEQYF.

The chain carries TRBV3-1 (or the pseudogene TRBV3-2) and TRBJ2-3; D ambiguous. This CDR3 has 13 residues. V dropped 1 base and J dropped 2 bases, with 4 bases sitting between them. Looked up from germline, CDR1 is LGHDT and CDR2 is YNNKEL (reference sequence). CDR3 residues: CASSQAVTDTQYF. CDR3 DNA: TGTGCCAGCAGCCAAGCCGTCACAGATACGCAGTATTTT.

The CDR3 is CASSPRRGAIQETQYF. In DNA form, the CDR3 reads TGTGCCAGCAGCCCTAGAAGGGGTGCAATCCAAGAGACCCAGTACTTC. The chain joins TRBV7-9 to TRBJ2-5; D is perhaps TRBD1 (5 bases). The CDR3 runs to 16 residues. The germline V gene has CDR1 SEHNR and CDR2 FQNEAQ (reference sequence). V lost 5 bases and J lost 1, with 17 bases in between.

The rearrangement joins TRBV4-1 to TRBJ1-2, with D possibly TRBD1 on 6 matching bases. The CDR3 covers 13 residues. Trimming stripped 8 bases from V and 5 bases from J, with 15 bases between. Per the germline V gene, CDR1 is MGHRA and CDR2 is YSYEKL. In nucleotides, the CDR3 is TGCGCCAGCCAGGACAGCTTTGGATATGGCTACACCTTC. Its protein product is CASQDSFGYGYTF.

The chain uses TRBV10-2 and TRBJ1-2; D is perhaps TRBD1 (6 bases). Between the trimmed V and J ends, which lost 2 bases and 6 bases, there was a span of 16 bases. CDR1 WSHSY and CDR2 SAAADI come from the germline V gene. This CDR3 is built from 15 residues. The CDR3 DNA reads as TGCGCCAGCAGTGAGGGTTCGGTCAGGGGCCATGGCTACACCTTC. This codes for CASSEGSVRGHGYTF.

This clone was detected once. The chain uses TRBV11-1 and TRBJ2-1; TRBD2 aligns across 7 bases. The ends lost 5 bases at V and 4 bases at J; junction bases unmatched: 2. The germline CDR1 and CDR2 sequences are SGHAT and FQDESV (reference sequence). This CDR3 contains 13 residues. For the CDR3, the DNA is TGTGCCAGCAGCCCCGGGGGGTACAATGAGCAGTTCTTC. It specifies CASSPGGYNEQFF. Using reference TRBV11-1 and TRBJ2-1 for the parts outside the CDR3, the full variable domain is EAEVAQSPRYKITEKSQAVAFWCDPISGHATLYWYRQILGQGPELLVQFQDESVVDDSQLPKDRFSAERLKGVDSTLKIQPAELGDSAMYLCASSPGGYNEQFFGPGTRLTVL.

V gene TRBV6-1 combines with J gene TRBJ2-7, with 10 positions matching TRBD2. Germline V gene sequence: CDR1 MNHNS, CDR2 SASEGT. Germline trimming cut 2 bases from V and 9 bases from J; bases unmatched to any gene: 7. The CDR3 sequence is 14 residues long. The CDR3 DNA sequence: TGTGCCAGCAGTGAAAGCCTAGCGGGGGTGGTGCAGTACTTC. This gives the protein CASSESLAGVVQYF.

The chain carries TRBV7-8 and TRBJ2-3; D possibly corresponds to TRBD2 (5 bases). CDR3 length: 15 residues. V was cut by 1 base and J by 1 base, with 9 bases left in between. Germline CDR1 SGHVS, CDR2 FQNEAQ. CDR3 loop: CASSLVYGGTDTQYF. The CDR3 DNA reads TGTGCCAGCAGCTTAGTTTACGGGGGCACAGATACGCAGTATTTT.

This clone was counted once. The gene calls are TRBV4-1 and TRBJ1-1, with D unclear. Trimming took off 0 bases at V and 5 bases at J, with 10 bases between the two ends. Germline V gene data show CDR1 as MGHRA and CDR2 as YSYEKL. CDR3 length equals 14 residues. Here the CDR3 DNA reads TGCGCCAGCAGCCAAGATCGAGAATTGACTGAAGCTTTCTTT. Translated: CASSQDRELTEAFF.

The DNA for the CDR3 is TGTGCCAGTAGTACCGCCGGGACAGGGGGCCCCTACGAGCAGTACTTC. This codes for CASSTAGTGGPYEQYF. The chain recombines TRBV19 with TRBJ2-7, with TRBD1 matching over 12 bases. With 4 bases clipped from V and 2 bases from J, the junction kept 6 bases outside the gene matches. The CDR3 runs 16 residues. Germline V gene sequence: CDR1 LNHDA, CDR2 SQIVND (reference sequence).

This clone has ten or more counts. The V call is TRBV9, the J call TRBJ1-6; perhaps TRBD1 as D (6 bases). Trimming removed 2 bases at V and 8 bases at J, with 11 bases between. The germline V gene encodes CDR1 SGDLS and CDR2 YYNGEE. The CDR3 totals 14 residues. The CDR3 coding sequence is TGTGCCAGCAGCGTTGGGGGCAAGGATTCACCCCTCCACTTT. Protein sequence: CASSVGGKDSPLHF.

The chain is built from TRBV6-5 and TRBJ2-2; D possibly corresponds to TRBD1 (6 bases). Trimming took off 2 bases at V and 3 bases at J, with 10 bases between the two ends. The germline gives CDR1 MNHEY, CDR2 SVGAGI. This CDR3 region has 15 residues. The CDR3 protein is CASSYRDTDTGELFF. For the CDR3, the DNA is TGTGCCAGCAGTTACCGGGACACCGACACCGGGGAGCTGTTTTTT.

The chain employs TRBV27 and TRBJ1-1, with TRBD1 matching 7 bases. Germline CDR1 MNHEY, CDR2 SMNVEV (reference sequence). The CDR3 is 12 amino acids. V lost 8 bases to trimming and J lost 4 bases; unmatched junction nucleotides: 4. In DNA form, the CDR3 reads TGTGCCAGCGCTACAGGGGCCACTGAAGCTTTCTTT. Its protein is CASATGATEAFF.

CDR3 nucleotide sequence: TGCAGCGTTCAAGGAGGCGCAGATACGCAGTATTTT. It translates to CSVQGGADTQYF. The V call is TRBV29-1, the J call TRBJ2-3; perhaps TRBD2 as D (5 bases). There are 12 residues in the CDR3. Germline CDR1 reads SQVTM; CDR2 reads ANQGSEA. V shed 5 bases and J shed 4 bases, with 10 bases lying between them.

This rearrangement joins TRBV2 to TRBJ2-5; 7 bases line up with TRBD1. Trimming at V came to 7 bases and at J to 3 bases, leaving 2 bases not matched to a gene. The length of the CDR3 is 12 residues. Germline CDR1 and CDR2: SNHLY and FYNNEI. The CDR3 loop is CASIGTEETQYF. The CDR3 DNA reads as TGTGCCAGCATAGGGACAGAAGAGACCCAGTACTTC.

The chain recombines TRBV14 with TRBJ2-2; tentative D call: TRBD2 (6 bases). The germline V and J ends were trimmed by 8 bases and 7 bases, with 23 bases remaining between them. This CDR3 has 16 residues. The germline V gene has CDR1 SGHDN and CDR2 FVKESK. CDR3 sequence reads: CASGPVISGRSGELFF. CDR3 bases: TGTGCCAGCGGTCCAGTGATAAGCGGGCGGAGCGGGGAGCTGTTTTTT.

The chain recombines TRBV5-1 with TRBJ1-5; D is undetermined. The CDR3 extends over 15 amino acids. The germline V and J ends were trimmed by 1 base and 4 bases, with 12 bases remaining between them. Germline lookup yields CDR1 SGHRS and CDR2 YFSETQ. The CDR3 nucleotides read TGCGCCAGCAGCTTGTCCGGAGAGTTGAATCAGCCCCAGCATTTT. Encoded protein: CASSLSGELNQPQHF.

The gene calls are TRBV9 and TRBJ1-2; the D gene is possibly TRBD1 (6 bases). The germline V gene has CDR1 SGDLS and CDR2 YYNGEE. This CDR3 is built from 16 residues. Trimming removed 0 bases at V and 7 bases at J, with 19 bases between. The DNA for the CDR3 is TGTGCCAGCAGCGTAGAACCCTTCGGGGGGGCGGGTGGCTACACCTTC. Its protein product is CASSVEPFGGAGGYTF.

This chain joins TRBV3-1 (or the pseudogene TRBV3-2) and TRBJ1-6, with a weak D call TRBD1 (5 bases). CDR1 and CDR2 (germline): LGHDT, YNNKEL (reference sequence). The CDR3 length is 16 residues. V lost 5 bases to trimming and J lost 5 bases, with 16 bases between them. The CDR3 coding sequence is TGTGCCAGCAGCTCGCGCGGGACCGCGAATAATTCACCCCTCCACTTT. Its translation: CASSSRGTANNSPLHF.

The V call is TRBV6-6, the J call TRBJ1-3; 11 bases are a match to TRBD1. The CDR3 is 14 residues long. V trimming: 10 bases; J trimming: 5 bases; junction bases outside the gene matches: 7. Germline V CDR1 and CDR2: MNHNY, SVGAGI (reference sequence). The CDR3 nucleotides are TGTGCCACAACCGGACAGGGGGCTCGAAACACCATATATTTT. It yields the protein CATTGQGARNTIYF.

This clone was seen more than once but under ten times. The chain has TRBV5-1 and TRBJ2-5; D perhaps matches TRBD1 (5 bases). Trimming cost V 0 bases and J 4 bases, with 13 bases left between them. CDR1 SGHRS and CDR2 YFSETQ come from the germline V gene. This CDR3 comprises 15 residues. The CDR3 nucleotides are TGCGCCAGCAGCTTGGGTAGGGGCAGGGTAGAGACCCAGTACTTC. This translates into CASSLGRGRVETQYF.

V usage is TRBV5-1 and J usage is TRBJ1-2, with 10 bases aligning to TRBD1. V was pared by 2 bases and J by 0 bases, with 7 bases of the junction left unmatched. The germline CDR1 and CDR2 sequences are SGHRS and YFSETQ. The CDR3 has 17 amino acids. CDR3 sequence (DNA): TGCGCCAGCAGCTTAGGGGACAGGGGATTGGCTAACTATGGCTACACCTTC. Amino acid sequence: CASSLGDRGLANYGYTF.

The chain has TRBV2 and TRBJ2-2; 9 bases agree with TRBD2. With 7 bases clipped from V and 4 bases from J, the junction kept 13 bases outside the gene matches. The CDR3 runs 17 residues. Germline V gene sequence: CDR1 SNHLY, CDR2 FYNNEI. The CDR3 loop reads CASTQRGSGGVTGELFF. The CDR3 nucleotides read TGTGCCAGCACCCAAAGGGGTAGCGGGGGTGTCACCGGGGAGCTGTTTTTT.

This chain connects TRBV7-9 to TRBJ2-7; 7 nucleotides match TRBD1. V trimming: 5 bases; J trimming: 5 bases; junction bases outside the gene matches: 15. This CDR3 spans 16 amino acids. Germline V CDR1 and CDR2: SEHNR, FQNEAQ (reference sequence). This CDR3 reads CASSPPTGLGRDEQYF. CDR3 bases: TGTGCCAGCAGCCCCCCGACAGGGCTCGGACGGGACGAGCAGTACTTC.

The chain joins TRBV19 to TRBJ2-7, with 7 bases lining up with TRBD1. V shed 5 bases, J shed 1 base, and the junction held 20 bases outside the gene matches. Germline CDR1 and CDR2: LNHDA and SQIVND (reference sequence). The CDR3 has 19 amino acids. For the CDR3, the DNA is TGTGCCAGTAGTGCCGCGCTAGAGATACCGGGACAGCCATCCTACGAGCAGTACTTC. Translated: CASSAALEIPGQPSYEQYF.

The chain recombines TRBV9 with TRBJ1-5; tentative D call: TRBD1 (5 bases). V was shortened by 3 bases and J by 1 base, with 8 bases between the two germline ends. In germline, CDR1 is SGDLS, CDR2 YYNGEE. This CDR3 contains 14 residues. Here the CDR3 DNA reads TGTGCCAGCAGCGGCGGGGACAGCAATCAGCCCCAGCATTTT. Amino acids: CASSGGDSNQPQHF. The full variable domain, completed using reference TRBV9 and TRBJ1-5, is DSGVTQTPKHLITATGQRVTLRCSPRSGDLSVYWYQQSLDQGLQFLIQYYNGEERAKGNILERFSAQQFPDLHSELNLSSLELGDSALYFCASSGGDSNQPQHFGDGTRLSIL.

To note about this clone: Other DNA variants within this sample encode the same CDR3. The chain links TRBV19 to TRBJ2-5, with TRBD2 matching 14 bases. V was pared by 0 bases and J by 2 bases, with 2 bases of the junction left unmatched. The CDR3 spans 17 residues. Looked up from germline, CDR1 is LNHDA and CDR2 is SQIVND (reference sequence). The chain's CDR3 is CASSIDRLAGGQETQYF. The CDR3 DNA is TGTGCCAGTAGTATAGATAGACTAGCGGGGGGGCAAGAGACCCAGTACTTC.

The chain has TRBV2 and TRBJ1-5, with D possibly being TRBD1 (5 bases). CDR3 length: 15 residues. V shed 2 bases and J shed 1 base, with 9 bases lying between them. From germline, CDR1 is SNHLY and CDR2 FYNNEI. CDR3 residues: CASSERGVSNQPQHF. The CDR3, as DNA: TGTGCCAGCAGTGAAAGGGGCGTCAGCAATCAGCCCCAGCATTTT. Based on the CDR3 plus reference TRBV2 and TRBJ1-5, the full variable domain is EPEVTQTPSHQVTQMGQEVILRCVPISNHLYFYWYRQILGQKVEFLVSFYNNEISEKSEIFDDQFSVERPDGSNFTLKIRSTKLEDSAMYFCASSERGVSNQPQHFGDGTRLSIL.

The gene calls are TRBV19 and TRBJ1-2, with 8 bases identical to TRBD1. J lost 6 bases, V lost 5 bases, and 17 bases had no gene match. CDR1 LNHDA and CDR2 SQIVND come from the germline V gene (reference sequence). This CDR3 region has 17 residues. The CDR3 sequence: CASSPRQGSSSPNGYTF. The CDR3 nucleotides are TGTGCCAGTAGTCCTCGACAGGGGTCGTCTTCTCCCAATGGCTACACCTTC.

This chain links TRBV5-5 with TRBJ2-5; D is uncertain. The CDR3 totals 13 residues. Germline assignment: CDR1 SGHKS and CDR2 YYEKEE (reference sequence). V was shortened by 0 bases and J by 4 bases, with 7 bases between the two germline ends. The CDR3 here is CASSLGLLETQYF. CDR3 DNA sequence: TGTGCCAGCAGCTTGGGTCTATTAGAGACCCAGTACTTC.